These T cell receptor beta chains were read from a single sample in a study of OX40 agonist ivuxolimab in advanced cancers. The data were produced by immunoSEQ multiplex PCR, yet TCRdb's version contains in-frame clones alone and is incomplete. The sample holds 85,000 to 100,000 clones; around 85% are singletons and the top ten take 3.8%. The material was CD4+ or CD8+ T cells sorted from blood, obtained in a trial of the OX40 agonist ivuxolimab. These receptors all stem from an adult with an advanced solid tumor such as melanoma, head and neck, liver or kidney cancer. Each CDR3 is given with its conserved first and last residue. A D gene is named only where the DNA matches it firmly. Not every row has a clone size; where given, it reads once, few, many or a size class.

clone size	D gene	J gene	V gene	CDR3 length	CDR3 DNA	CDR3 protein
NA	NA	TRBJ2-4	TRBV14	14	TGTGCCAGCAGCCAAGATAGGGGAAGGAACATTCAGTACTTC	CASSQDRGRNIQYF
NA	NA	TRBJ2-3	TRBV28	14	TGTGCCAGCAGTTTCCTGGCCGGAACAGATACGCAGTATTTT	CASSFLAGTDTQYF
NA	NA	TRBJ2-1	TRBV5-4	15	TGTGCCAGCAGCTTGGGGCACCTGTACTACAATGAGCAGTTCTTC	CASSLGHLYYNEQFF
NA	NA	TRBJ1-6	TRBV7-9	15	TGTGCCAGCAGCTCAGGGGCCCAGTATAATTCACCCCTCCACTTT	CASSSGAQYNSPLHF
once	NA	TRBJ1-2	TRBV2	13	TGTGCCAGCAGCTCAGAGAGGAACTATGGCTACACCTTC	CASSSERNYGYTF
NA	NA	TRBJ2-2	TRBV2	13	TGTGCCAGCACCCACGGGCGGGGCGGGGAGCTGTTTTTT	CASTHGRGGELFF
NA	NA	TRBJ2-7	TRBV18	15	TGTGCCAGCTCACCACCTAGCCAGAGCTCCTACGAGCAGTACTTC	CASSPPSQSSYEQYF
NA	NA	TRBJ2-3	TRBV18	11	TGTGCCAGCTCCGAAGGGGATACGCAGTATTTT	CASSEGDTQYF
NA	NA	TRBJ2-1	TRBV9	16	TGTGCCAGCAGCCCACCGGGCCCTAGCTCCTACAATGAGCAGTTCTTC	CASSPPGPSSYNEQFF
once	TRBD1	TRBJ1-2	TRBV5-8	15	TGTGCCAGCAGCCGTTCCCGGGACAGGGAAGATGGCTACACCTTC	CASSRSRDREDGYTF
NA	TRBD1	TRBJ2-7	TRBV6-6	14	TGTGCCAGCTCCTGGGGACAGGGGGCCTACGAGCAGTACTTC	CASSWGQGAYEQYF
NA	NA	TRBJ2-1	TRBV10-3	15	TGTGCCATCAGTGTAAGCACGAGCTCCTACAATGAGCAGTTCTTC	CAISVSTSSYNEQFF
NA	NA	TRBJ1-1	TRBV6-1	14	TGTGCCAGCAGTGAAGCGCTGGGGGCCACTGAAGCTTTCTTT	CASSEALGATEAFF
NA	TRBD2	TRBJ2-3	TRBV10-1	16	TGCGCCAGCAGTGGTGGACTAGCGGGAGTTCAAGATACGCAGTATTTT	CASSGGLAGVQDTQYF
few	NA	TRBJ1-1	TRBV11-2	14	TGTGCCAGCAGACCTGGATTCTCGGGCACTGAAGCTTTCTTT	CASRPGFSGTEAFF
NA	NA	TRBJ2-3	TRBV18	15	TGTGCCAGCTCAAAGGGGACTCCTGGGGCAGATACGCAGTATTTT	CASSKGTPGADTQYF
few	NA	TRBJ1-4	TRBV19	13	TGTGCCAGTAGTATTAACGGGTATGAAAAACTGTTTTTT	CASSINGYEKLFF
NA	NA	TRBJ2-7	TRBV27	11	TGTGCCAGCAGTCGGGGCTACGAGCAGTACTTC	CASSRGYEQYF
NA	NA	TRBJ1-1	TRBV5-5	15	TGTGCCAGCAGCTTGATTTTCGGGTGGAACACTGAAGCTTTCTTT	CASSLIFGWNTEAFF
NA	TRBD2	TRBJ2-7	TRBV7-2	15	TGTGCCAGCAGCCAGTGGGGGGGACTACTCTACGAGCAGTACTTC	CASSQWGGLLYEQYF
NA	NA	TRBJ2-3	TRBV7-2	14	TGTGCCAGCAGCTCGTATTTGGGGACAGATACGCAGTATTTT	CASSSYLGTDTQYF
NA	NA	TRBJ2-1	TRBV5-8	12	TGTGCCAGCAGGAAGGTAGGGAGTGAGCAGTTCTTC	CASRKVGSEQFF
NA	NA	TRBJ1-1	TRBV7-3	13	TGTGCCAGCAGCTTATTCGCGAACACTGAAGCTTTCTTT	CASSLFANTEAFF
NA	NA	TRBJ1-1	TRBV9	16	TGTGCCAGCAGCGCCAATCCAGCGGGGTTGAACACTGAAGCTTTCTTT	CASSANPAGLNTEAFF
once	TRBD1	TRBJ2-7	TRBV27	14	TGTGCCAGCAGCACGGACAGGGGTATCGACGAGCAGTACTTC	CASSTDRGIDEQYF
NA	TRBD1	TRBJ2-7	TRBV28	13	TGTGCCAGCAGACCGACAGGGGGCCCCGAGCAGTACTTC	CASRPTGGPEQYF
NA	TRBD1	TRBJ2-5	TRBV28	15	TGTGCCAGCAGTTTAAGGGGGACAGGGAAAGAGACCCAGTACTTC	CASSLRGTGKETQYF
NA	NA	TRBJ2-2	TRBV2	17	TGTGCCAGCAGCGAAGACAGGCCCCTAAGGAGCACCGGGGAGCTGTTTTTT	CASSEDRPLRSTGELFF
NA	NA	TRBJ2-7	TRBV4-1	14	TGCGCCAGCAGCCAGAGACCTCCCGGGGGCGAGCAGTACTTC	CASSQRPPGGEQYF
NA	NA	TRBJ2-7	TRBV7-8	16	TGTGCCAGCAGCTTAGCGTTGGCAGGTGCTACCTACGAGCAGTACTTC	CASSLALAGATYEQYF
NA	NA	TRBJ1-1	TRBV18	13	TGTGCCAGCTCACCAAGGGGTGACACTGAAGCTTTCTTT	CASSPRGDTEAFF
NA	NA	TRBJ2-5	TRBV5-1	13	TGCGCCAGCAGCTTGGCCACCCAAGAGACCCAGTACTTC	CASSLATQETQYF
NA	TRBD2	TRBJ2-2	TRBV12-5	15	TGTGCTAGTGGTTATCGGCTAGCGGGAACCGGGGAGCTGTTTTTT	CASGYRLAGTGELFF
NA	NA	TRBJ1-1	TRBV30	12	TGTGCCTGGGACCCGGGTAGGACTGAAGCTTTCTTT	CAWDPGRTEAFF
NA	NA	TRBJ1-1	TRBV30	17	TGTGCCTGGAGTGTACAAGACAGCCCCCGAGGGGACACTGAAGCTTTCTTT	CAWSVQDSPRGDTEAFF
NA	NA	TRBJ2-7	TRBV5-8	15	TGTGCCAGCAGCTTGGTTGCAGGGGAATCCTACGAGCAGTACTTC	CASSLVAGESYEQYF
NA	NA	TRBJ2-3	TRBV29-1	10	TGCAGCGGACGAGGGGATACGCAGTATTTT	CSGRGDTQYF
NA	TRBD1	TRBJ2-7	TRBV6-6	14	TGTGCCAGCGCGAGGACAGGAGACTCCTACGAGCAGTACTTC	CASARTGDSYEQYF
NA	NA	TRBJ1-4	TRBV5-4	14	TGTGCCAGCAGCCCGGACGAAACTAATGAAAAACTGTTTTTT	CASSPDETNEKLFF
NA	NA	TRBJ2-4	TRBV5-1	10	TGCGCCGGCCCAGGGGCCCATCAGTACTTC	CAGPGAHQYF
NA	NA	TRBJ2-6	TRBV19	16	TGTGCCAGTAGTATCCTAATAAGCTCTGGGGCCAACGTCCTGACTTTC	CASSILISSGANVLTF
few	NA	TRBJ1-1	TRBV10-1	13	TGCGCCAGATTCACAGGAGACTACACTGAAGCTTTCTTT	CARFTGDYTEAFF
NA	NA	TRBJ2-2	TRBV7-8	15	TGTGCCAGCAGCTTAGTCGCCCTGGGTACCGGGGAGCTGTTTTTT	CASSLVALGTGELFF
NA	NA	TRBJ2-1	TRBV7-8	12	TGTGCCAGCAGCTTAGCGCGCCTTGAGCAGTTCTTC	CASSLARLEQFF
NA	NA	TRBJ2-3	TRBV11-3	14	TGTGCCAGCAGCCCAGCCTCCCGCACTTCTACGCAGTATTTT	CASSPASRTSTQYF
NA	NA	TRBJ1-2	TRBV5-6	14	TGTGCCAGCAGCTTAGGCAGAGGCAACTATGGCTACACCTTC	CASSLGRGNYGYTF
NA	NA	TRBJ1-5	TRBV4-3	15	TGCGCCAGCAGCCAAGTTTGGGCCTTCAATCAGCCCCAGCATTTT	CASSQVWAFNQPQHF
once	TRBD1	TRBJ2-3	TRBV2	14	TGTGCCAGCAGTTCCCTGGACAGGGCGGATACGCAGTATTTT	CASSSLDRADTQYF
NA	NA	TRBJ2-6	TRBV12-5	16	TGTGCTAGTGGTCCTCCGGGACTGGGGGGGGCCAACGTCCTGACTTTC	CASGPPGLGGANVLTF
NA	TRBD1	TRBJ2-4	TRBV19	15	TGTGCCAGTAGAATCCGGGACAGGGTGTTTGACATTCAGTACTTC	CASRIRDRVFDIQYF
NA	TRBD1	TRBJ2-2	TRBV15	17	TGTGCCACCAGCTGGCCTGATACAGGGGGAGACACCGGGGAGCTGTTTTTT	CATSWPDTGGDTGELFF
NA	TRBD2	TRBJ2-7	TRBV28	13	TGTGCCAGCAGGACTAGCGGGAGATGGGAGCAGTACTTC	CASRTSGRWEQYF
once	NA	TRBJ2-1	TRBV5-8	16	TGTGCCAGCAGGTCCCGGGGACGGGAGTGGGTGAATGAGCAGTTCTTC	CASRSRGREWVNEQFF
few	NA	TRBJ2-3	TRBV5-4	14	TGTGCCAGCAGCTTCCGACAAGCCTCAGATACGCAGTATTTT	CASSFRQASDTQYF
NA	NA	TRBJ2-1	TRBV15	14	TGTGCCACCAGCAGGGCGGGATCGGCCAATGAGCAGTTCTTC	CATSRAGSANEQFF
NA	TRBD1	TRBJ2-7	TRBV30	15	TGTGCCTGGACCCCCCGTTGGCACAGGGGGTACGAGCAGTACTTC	CAWTPRWHRGYEQYF
NA	NA	TRBJ2-3	TRBV7-3	15	TGTGCCAGCAGCCTAGGCGTTCTCCCCACAGATACGCAGTATTTT	CASSLGVLPTDTQYF